This T cell receptor beta chain was found in a study of cytomegalovirus exposure and HLA in healthy donors. Primers for the PCR totalled 60 Vbeta and 13 Jbeta. The repertoire was sequenced with immunoSEQ multiplex PCR; TCRdb's copy has only in-frame clones and lacks some. The sample has 90,000 to 150,000 clones, roughly 79% seen once. Deletions cut 5 bases from V and 5 bases from J, with 9 bases between. CDR3 length equals 11 residues. Germline V gene lookup returns CDR1 SQVTM and CDR2 ANQGSEA. The specimen was PBMCs. The sequence was obtained from a woman aged 40-49 years in good health and CMV-seronegative. The chain is built from TRBV29-1 and TRBJ2-5; possible D gene TRBD2, 6 bases. The CDR3 DNA is TGCAGCGTTACAGGAGGGGAGACCCAGTACTTC. Residues: CSVTGGETQYF.